These 5 T cell receptor beta chains were sequenced from one sample in a study. TCRdb independently ran MiXCR on the RT-PCR reads; one entry per CDR3 protein. This table holds around 700,000 distinct CDR3 sequences, 13% to 15% found once. The sequencing input was memory CD4+ T cells from blood. The receptor source for this set is a female donor in good health, serving as a healthy control.

This clonotype was seen repeatedly, ten times or more. The chain recombines TRBV5-1 with TRBJ1-5; D may be TRBD1 (5 bases). The germline gives CDR1 SGHRS, CDR2 YFSETQ. The CDR3 is made up of 15 amino acids. The ends were cut back, 0 bases at V and 7 bases at J, with 14 bases in the middle. The CDR3 DNA is TGCGCCAGCAGCTTGGTTTCCGGGGCCGGACAGCCCCAGCATTTT. Translated, it gives CASSLVSGAGQPQHF. The full variable domain, completed using reference TRBV5-1 and TRBJ1-5, is KAGVTQTPRYLIKTRGQQVTLSCSPISGHRSVSWYQQTPGQGLQFLFEYFSETQRNKGNFPGRFSGRQFSNSRSEMNVSTLELGDSALYLCASSLVSGAGQPQHFGDGTRLSIL.

This clonotype was recorded at least ten times. The rearrangement joins TRBV7-8 to TRBJ2-7; a possible D gene is TRBD2 (7 bases). Trimming stripped 4 bases from V and 5 bases from J, with 15 bases between. Germline CDR1 SGHVS, CDR2 FQNEAQ. This CDR3 contains 14 residues. For the CDR3, the DNA is TGTGCCAGCAGCTCCCAACAGGGAGGGGACGAGCAGTACTTC. It codes for CASSSQQGGDEQYF.

The chain has TRBV7-8 and TRBJ1-4; D unresolved. V was shortened by 5 bases and J by 0 bases, with 7 bases between the two germline ends. CDR1 and CDR2 (germline): SGHVS, FQNEAQ. CDR3 length equals 14 residues. The CDR3 bases are TGTGCCAGCAGCCCCCTCGCAACTAATGAAAAACTGTTTTTT. Its translation: CASSPLATNEKLFF.

The chain recombines TRBV7-9 with TRBJ2-7; no firm D call. V was pared by 0 bases and J by 5 bases, with 8 bases between. The CDR3 covers 13 residues. Looked up from germline, CDR1 is SEHNR and CDR2 is FQNEAQ (reference sequence). The DNA of the CDR3 is TGTGCCAGCAGCTTAGCGGACCTAGACGAGCAGTACTTC. Protein: CASSLADLDEQYF.

This clonotype was picked up many times. The chain links TRBV15 to TRBJ1-5; tentatively, D is TRBD1 (6 bases). The germline V and J ends were trimmed by 3 bases and 5 bases, with 14 bases remaining between them. This CDR3 is 15 amino acids long. Per the germline V gene, CDR1 is LNHNV and CDR2 is YYDKDF (reference sequence). Here the CDR3 reads CATSRQGRFDQPQHF. The CDR3 region has the DNA TGTGCCACCAGCAGGCAGGGGAGGTTCGATCAGCCCCAGCATTTT. The full variable domain, completed using reference TRBV15 and TRBJ1-5, is DAMVIQNPRYQVTQFGKPVTLSCSQTLNHNVMYWYQQKSSQAPKLLFHYYDKDFNNEADTPDNFQSRRPNTSFCFLDIRSPGLGDTAMYLCATSRQGRFDQPQHFGDGTRLSIL.